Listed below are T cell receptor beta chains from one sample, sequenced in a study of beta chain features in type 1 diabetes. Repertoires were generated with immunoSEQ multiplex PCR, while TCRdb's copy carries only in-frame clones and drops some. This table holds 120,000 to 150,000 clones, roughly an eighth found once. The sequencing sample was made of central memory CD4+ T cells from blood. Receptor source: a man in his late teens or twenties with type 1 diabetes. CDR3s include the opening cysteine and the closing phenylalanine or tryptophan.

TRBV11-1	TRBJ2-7	CASSWTKSYEQYF
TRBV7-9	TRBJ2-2	CASRRGRAGELFF
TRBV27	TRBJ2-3	CASSFLTGTGTDTQYF
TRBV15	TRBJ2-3	CATSRDVGTDTQYF
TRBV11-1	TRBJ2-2	CASSPTRGTGELFF
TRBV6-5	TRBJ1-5	CASSPTGGGNQPQHF
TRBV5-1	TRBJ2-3	CASSFQDLTDTQYF
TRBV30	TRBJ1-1	CAWSPGVNTEAFF
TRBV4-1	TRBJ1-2	CASSQATGRGGYTF
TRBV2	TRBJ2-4	CASSPRGPGKNIQYF
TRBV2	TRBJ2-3	CASSDQTGGTDTQYF
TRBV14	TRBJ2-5	CASSQDRIQETQYF
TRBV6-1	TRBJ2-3	CASPVPGGGTDTQYF
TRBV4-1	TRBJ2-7	CASSQEGTGLLEQYF
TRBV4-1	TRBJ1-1	CASSQEQTLTEAFF
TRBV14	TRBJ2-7	CASSQKSARIYEQYF
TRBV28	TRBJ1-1	CASSTVNTEAFF
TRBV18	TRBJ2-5	CASSPMETQYF
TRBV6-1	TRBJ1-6	CASCSSFRSPLHF
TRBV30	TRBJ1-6	CAYAGTGNSPLHF
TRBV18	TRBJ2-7	CASSPPDTYEQYF
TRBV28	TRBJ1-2	CASSLGPGIYGYTF
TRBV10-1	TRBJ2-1	CASSESGRDNEQFF
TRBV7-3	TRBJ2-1	CASSLGQGEYNEQFF
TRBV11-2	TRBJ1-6	CASSPLGGNNSPLHF
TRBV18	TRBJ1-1	CASSTTGTETEAFF
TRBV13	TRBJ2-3	CASSVRDTQYF
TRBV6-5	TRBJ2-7	CASSSGTAATYEQYF
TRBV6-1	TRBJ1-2	CASSERSGGYTF
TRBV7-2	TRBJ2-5	CASSWRLAAQETQYF
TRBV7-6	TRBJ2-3	CASSLMLAGDTDTQYF
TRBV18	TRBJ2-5	CASSPVMGGGETQYF
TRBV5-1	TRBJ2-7	CASSITTGYEQYF